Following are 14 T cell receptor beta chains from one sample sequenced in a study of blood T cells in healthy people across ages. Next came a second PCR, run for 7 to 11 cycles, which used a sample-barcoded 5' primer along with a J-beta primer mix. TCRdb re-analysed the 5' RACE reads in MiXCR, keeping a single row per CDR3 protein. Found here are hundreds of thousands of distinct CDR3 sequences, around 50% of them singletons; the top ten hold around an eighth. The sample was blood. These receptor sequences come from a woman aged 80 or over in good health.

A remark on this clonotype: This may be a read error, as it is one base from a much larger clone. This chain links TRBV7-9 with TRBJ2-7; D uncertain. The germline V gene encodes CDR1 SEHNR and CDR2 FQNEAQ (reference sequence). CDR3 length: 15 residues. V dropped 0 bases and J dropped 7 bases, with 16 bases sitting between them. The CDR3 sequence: CASSLASGINNEQYF. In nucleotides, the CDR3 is TGTGCCAGCAGCTTAGCGTCTGGGATAAACAATGAGCAGTACTTC.

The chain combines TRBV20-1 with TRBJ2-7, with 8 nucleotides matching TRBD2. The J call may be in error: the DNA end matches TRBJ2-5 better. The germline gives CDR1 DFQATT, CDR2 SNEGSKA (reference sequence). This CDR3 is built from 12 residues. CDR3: CSGREGGETQYF. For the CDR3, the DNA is TGCAGTGGTCGGGAGGGTGGGGAGACCCAGTACTTC.

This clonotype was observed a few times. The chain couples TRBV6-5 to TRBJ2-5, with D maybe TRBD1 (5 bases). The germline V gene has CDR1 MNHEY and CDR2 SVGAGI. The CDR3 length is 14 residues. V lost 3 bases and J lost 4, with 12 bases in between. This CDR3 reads CASSYSPGLETQYF. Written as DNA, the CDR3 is TGTGCCAGCAGTTATAGCCCAGGGCTAGAGACCCAGTACTTC.

The CDR3 DNA is TGCAGTGCTAGAGATCTAAGGGTCGGCTACAATGAGCAGTTCTTC. Residues: CSARDLRVGYNEQFF. The chain is built from TRBV20-1 and TRBJ2-1; D uncertain. The germline gives CDR1 DFQATT, CDR2 SNEGSKA (reference sequence). Trimming cost V 0 bases and J 3 bases, with 12 bases left between them. The length of the CDR3 is 15 residues.

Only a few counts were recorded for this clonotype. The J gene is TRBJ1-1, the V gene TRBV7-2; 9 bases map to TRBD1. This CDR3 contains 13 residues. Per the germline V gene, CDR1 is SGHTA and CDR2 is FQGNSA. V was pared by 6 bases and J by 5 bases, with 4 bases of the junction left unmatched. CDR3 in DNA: TGTGCCAGCAGATGGGACAGGGAAACTGAAGCTTTCTTT. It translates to CASRWDRETEAFF.

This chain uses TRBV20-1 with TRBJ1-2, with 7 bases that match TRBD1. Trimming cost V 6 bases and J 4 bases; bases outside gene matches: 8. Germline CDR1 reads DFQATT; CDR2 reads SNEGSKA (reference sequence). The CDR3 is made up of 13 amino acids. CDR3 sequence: CSARPGGSYGYTF. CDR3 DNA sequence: TGCAGTGCCAGACCAGGGGGATCCTATGGCTACACCTTC.

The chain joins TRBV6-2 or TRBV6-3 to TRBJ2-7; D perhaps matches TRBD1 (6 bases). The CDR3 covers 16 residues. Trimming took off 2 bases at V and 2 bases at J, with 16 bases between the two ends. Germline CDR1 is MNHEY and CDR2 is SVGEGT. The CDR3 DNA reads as TGTGCCAGCAGTTACAGGGACACGAGGGAAGCCTACGAGCAGTACTTC. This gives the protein CASSYRDTREAYEQYF.

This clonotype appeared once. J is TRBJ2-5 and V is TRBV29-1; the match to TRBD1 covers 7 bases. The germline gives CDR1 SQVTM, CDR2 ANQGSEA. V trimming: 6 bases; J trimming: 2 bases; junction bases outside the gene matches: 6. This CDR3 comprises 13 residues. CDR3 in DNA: TGCAGCGTAGCACCGGGACAGCAAGAGACCCAGTACTTC. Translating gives CSVAPGQQETQYF.

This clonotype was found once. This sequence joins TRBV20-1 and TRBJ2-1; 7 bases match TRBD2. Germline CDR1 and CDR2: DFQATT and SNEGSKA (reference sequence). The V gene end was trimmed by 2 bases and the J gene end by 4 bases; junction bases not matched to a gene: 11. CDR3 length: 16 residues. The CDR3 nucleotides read TGCAGTGCTAGATCTTCGGGACTAAATCAGTACAATGAGCAGTTCTTC. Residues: CSARSSGLNQYNEQFF.

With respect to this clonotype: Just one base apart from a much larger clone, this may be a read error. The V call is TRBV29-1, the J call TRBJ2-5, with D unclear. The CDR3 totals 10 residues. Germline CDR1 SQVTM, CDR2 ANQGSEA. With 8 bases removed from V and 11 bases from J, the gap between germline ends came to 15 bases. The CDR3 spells CSYSYNEQYF. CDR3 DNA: TGCAGCTATAGCTACAATGAGCAGTACTTC.

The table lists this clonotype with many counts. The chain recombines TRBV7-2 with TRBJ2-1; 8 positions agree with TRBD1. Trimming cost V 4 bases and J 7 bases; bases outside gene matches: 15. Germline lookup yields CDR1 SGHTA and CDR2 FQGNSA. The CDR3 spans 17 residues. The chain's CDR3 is CASSSERWTGMRNEQFF. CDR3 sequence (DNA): TGTGCCAGCAGCTCCGAACGGTGGACAGGGATGAGGAATGAGCAGTTCTTC.

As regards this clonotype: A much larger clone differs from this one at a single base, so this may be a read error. The CDR3 DNA reads TGTGCCAGCAGCCAAACTCCAGGACCCTGGGGTGAGCAGTTCTTC. Translating it yields CASSQTPGPWGEQFF. The chain joins TRBV4-2 to TRBJ2-1; no firm D call. V was pared by 2 bases and J by 9 bases, with 17 bases between. CDR3 length: 15 residues. CDR1 is LGHNA, CDR2 YNFKEQ, per germline.

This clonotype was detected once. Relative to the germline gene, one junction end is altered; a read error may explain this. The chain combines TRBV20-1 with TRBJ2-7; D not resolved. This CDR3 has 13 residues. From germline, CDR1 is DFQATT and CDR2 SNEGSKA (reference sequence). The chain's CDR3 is CSARQAVRDEQYF. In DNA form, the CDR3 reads TGCAGCGCTAGGCAGGCGGTTCGAGACGAGCAGTACTTC.

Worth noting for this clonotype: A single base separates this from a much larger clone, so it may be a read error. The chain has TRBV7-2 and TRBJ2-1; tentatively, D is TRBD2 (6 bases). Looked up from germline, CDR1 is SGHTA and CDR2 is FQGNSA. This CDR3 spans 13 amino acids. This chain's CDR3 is CASSPPSSVKQLF. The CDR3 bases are TGTGCCAGCAGCCCGCCATCTAGCGTTAAACAGCTCTTC.